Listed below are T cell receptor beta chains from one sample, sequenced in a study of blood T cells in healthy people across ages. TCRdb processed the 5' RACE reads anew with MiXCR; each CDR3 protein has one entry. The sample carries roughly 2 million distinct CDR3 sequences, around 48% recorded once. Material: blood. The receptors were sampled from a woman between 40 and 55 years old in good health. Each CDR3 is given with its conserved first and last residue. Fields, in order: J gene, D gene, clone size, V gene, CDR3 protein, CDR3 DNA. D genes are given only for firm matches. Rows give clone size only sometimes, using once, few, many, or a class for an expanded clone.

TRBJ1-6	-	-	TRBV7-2	CASSRQDYSPLHF	TGTGCCAGCAGTAGACAGGACTATTCACCCCTCCACTTT
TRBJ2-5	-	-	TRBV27	CASSPSSLSETQYF	TGTGCCAGCAGTCCTTCGAGTCTCTCGGAGACCCAGTACTTC
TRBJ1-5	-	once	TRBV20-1	CSARDFRRSNQPQHF	TGCAGTGCTAGAGATTTTAGACGGAGCAATCAGCCCCAGCATTTT
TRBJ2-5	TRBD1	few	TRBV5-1	CASSMGQQETQYF	TGCGCCAGCAGTATGGGACAGCAAGAGACCCAGTACTTC
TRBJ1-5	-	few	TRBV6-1	CASSEAGPNSNQPQHF	TGTGCCAGCAGTGAAGCCGGGCCTAATAGCAATCAGCCCCAGCATTTT
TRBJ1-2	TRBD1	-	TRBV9	CASSPRSGGNYGYTF	TGTGCCAGCAGCCCCAGGTCAGGGGGCAACTATGGCTACACCTTC
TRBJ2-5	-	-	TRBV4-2	CASSQGRGSQETQYF	TGTGCCAGCAGCCAGGGACGGGGAAGCCAAGAGACCCAGTACTTC
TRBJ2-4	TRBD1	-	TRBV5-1	CASSSRDRGREEQYF	TGCGCCAGCAGCTCCCGGGACAGGGGTCGAGAGGAGCAGTACTTC
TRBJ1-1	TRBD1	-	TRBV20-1	CSAGRTGNTEAFF	TGCAGTGCTGGTAGGACAGGCAACACTGAAGCTTTCTTT
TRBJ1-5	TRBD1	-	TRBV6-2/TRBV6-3	CASSPTGRQPQHF	TGTGCCAGCAGCCCGACAGGGCGTCAGCCCCAGCATTTT
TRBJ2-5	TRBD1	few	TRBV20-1	CSAREDRVGETQYF	TGCAGTGCTAGGGAGGACAGGGTGGGCGAGACCCAGTACTTC
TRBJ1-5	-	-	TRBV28	CASSETGEIHQPQHF	TGTGCCAGCAGTGAGACAGGAGAAATCCATCAGCCCCAGCATTTT
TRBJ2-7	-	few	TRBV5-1	CASSLPNTYEQYF	TGCGCCAGCAGCCTACCTAACACCTACGAGCAGTACTTC
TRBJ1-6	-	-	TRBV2	CASSVPSSYNSPLHF	TGTGCCAGCAGTGTTCCGAGCTCCTATAATTCACCCCTCCACTTT
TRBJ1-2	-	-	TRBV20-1	CSATDGNYGYTF	TGCAGTGCTACGGACGGGAACTATGGCTACACCTTC
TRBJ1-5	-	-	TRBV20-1	CSASGAINQPQHF	TGCAGTGCTAGTGGGGCTATCAATCAGCCCCAGCATTTT
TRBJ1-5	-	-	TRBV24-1	CATSDWQGSGNQPQHF	TGTGCCACCAGTGATTGGCAGGGCTCGGGCAATCAGCCCCAGCATTTT
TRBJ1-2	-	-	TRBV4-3	CASSQAPGQEGLNYGYTF	TGCGCCAGCAGCCAAGCACCGGGGCAGGAGGGCCTAAACTATGGCTACACCTTC
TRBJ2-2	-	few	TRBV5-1	CASRPDFNTGELFF	TGCGCCAGCAGGCCTGACTTCAACACCGGGGAGCTGTTTTTT
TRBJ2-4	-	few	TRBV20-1	CSARDTNAGEQYF	TGCAGTGCCAGGGACACCAACGCGGGGGAGCAGTACTTC
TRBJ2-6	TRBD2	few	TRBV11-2	CASSHREGSSGANVLTF	TGTGCCAGCAGCCATCGGGAGGGTAGCTCTGGGGCCAACGTCCTGACTTTC
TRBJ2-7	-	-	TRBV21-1	CASTPGHTKNEQYF	TGTGCCAGCACCCCGGGACATACTAAGAACGAGCAGTACTTC
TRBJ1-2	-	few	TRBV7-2	CASSLLQRTPGYTF	TGTGCCAGCAGCCTGCTGCAGCGGACGCCTGGCTACACCTTC
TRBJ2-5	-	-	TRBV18	CASSPTGKRRYF	TGTGCCAGCTCACCAACCGGGAAGAGGCGGTACTTC
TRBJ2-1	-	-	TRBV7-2	CASSRDSRSYNEQFF	TGTGCCAGCAGCCGGGACTCCCGCTCCTACAATGAGCAGTTCTTC
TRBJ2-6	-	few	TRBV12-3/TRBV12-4	CASRSSTARANVLTF	TGTGCCAGCAGGTCTTCAACCGCTAGGGCCAACGTCCTGACTTTC
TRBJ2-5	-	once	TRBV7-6	CASSSRGKGGETQYF	TGTGCCAGCAGCTCCCGGGGCAAGGGGGGAGAGACCCAGTACTTC
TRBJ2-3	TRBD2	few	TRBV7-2	CASSPGLAGGWDRDTQYF	TGTGCCAGCAGCCCGGGACTAGCGGGGGGGTGGGATCGAGATACGCAGTATTTT
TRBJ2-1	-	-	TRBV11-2	CASRALQETQFF	TGTGCCAGCAGGGCACTCCAAGAGACCCAGTTCTTC